This T cell receptor (beta chain) was captured by sequencing in a study of T cells in Graves' hyperthyroidism and ophthalmopathy. Overall study results and limits: Model-based prediction identified ophthalmopathy a median around 6.5 months prior to its onset.

TCR beta CDR3 sequences were amplified from RNA transcripts. The TCR CDR3 first-round RT-PCR relied on the HTBI primer set. One entry per CDR3 protein results from TCRdb running MiXCR on the multiplex PCR reads. The sample shows 500,000 to 700,000 distinct CDR3 sequences, over 15% of them seen only once. This clonotype was observed at least ten times. Antigen unknown. V shed 2 bases and J shed 1 base, with 14 bases lying between them. Looked up from germline, CDR1 is GTSNPN and CDR2 is SVGIG (reference sequence). The CDR3 contains 15 residues. Graves' hyperthyroidism showing no ophthalmopathy progression within 18 months was considered stable. Fresh peripheral blood, 7.5 to 10 ml, was the source of the PBMCs.

The sample comprised blood. This TCR came from a woman aged 18-29 years with Graves' hyperthyroidism. The rearrangement links TRBV30 to TRBJ1-1; D is unclear. CDR3 coding DNA: TGTGCCTGGAGTACTTGGGGTGGGAGGAACACTGAAGCTTTCTTT. This codes for CAWSTWGGRNTEAFF.